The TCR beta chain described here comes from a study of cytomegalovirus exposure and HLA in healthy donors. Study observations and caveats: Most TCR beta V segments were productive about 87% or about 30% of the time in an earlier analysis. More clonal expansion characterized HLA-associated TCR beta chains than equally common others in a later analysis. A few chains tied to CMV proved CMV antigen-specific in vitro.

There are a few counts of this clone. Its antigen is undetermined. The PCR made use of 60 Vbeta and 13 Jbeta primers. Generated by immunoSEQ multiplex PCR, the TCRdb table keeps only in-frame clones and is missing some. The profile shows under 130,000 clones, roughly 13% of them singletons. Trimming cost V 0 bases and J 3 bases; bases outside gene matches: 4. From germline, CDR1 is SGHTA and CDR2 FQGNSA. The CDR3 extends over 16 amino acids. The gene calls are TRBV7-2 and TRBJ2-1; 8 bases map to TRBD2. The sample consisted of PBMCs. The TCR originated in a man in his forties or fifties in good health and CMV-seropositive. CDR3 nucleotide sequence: TGTGCCAGCAGCTTAGCTAGCGGGGTCCACTACAATGAGCAGTTCTTC. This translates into CASSLASGVHYNEQFF.